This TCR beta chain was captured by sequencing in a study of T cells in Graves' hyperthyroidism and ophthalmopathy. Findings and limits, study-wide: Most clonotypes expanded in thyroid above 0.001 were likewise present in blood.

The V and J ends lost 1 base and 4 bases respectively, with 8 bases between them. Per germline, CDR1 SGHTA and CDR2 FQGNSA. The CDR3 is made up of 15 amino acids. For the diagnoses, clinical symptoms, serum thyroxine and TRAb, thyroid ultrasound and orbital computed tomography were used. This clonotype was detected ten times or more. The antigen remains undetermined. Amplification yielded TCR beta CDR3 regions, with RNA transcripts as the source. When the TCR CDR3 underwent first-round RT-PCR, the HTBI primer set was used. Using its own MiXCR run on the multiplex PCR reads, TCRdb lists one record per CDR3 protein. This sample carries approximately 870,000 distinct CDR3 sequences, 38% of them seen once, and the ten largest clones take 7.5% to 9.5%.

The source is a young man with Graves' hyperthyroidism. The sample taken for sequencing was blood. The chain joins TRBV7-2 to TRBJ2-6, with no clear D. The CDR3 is CASSLEPSGANVLTF. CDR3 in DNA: TGTGCCAGCAGCTTAGAGCCATCCGGGGCCAACGTCCTGACTTTC. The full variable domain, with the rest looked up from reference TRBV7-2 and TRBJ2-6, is GAGVSQSPSNKVTEKGKDVELRCDPISGHTALYWYRQSLGQGLEFLIYFQGNSAPDKSGLPSDRFSAERTGGSVSTLTIQRTQQEDSAVYLCASSLEPSGANVLTFGAGSRLTVL.